This T cell receptor (beta chain) was found in a study of T cells in Graves' hyperthyroidism and ophthalmopathy (dated by TCRdb to the late 2010s). General notes on the study: Peripheral blood was collected at initial diagnosis, before any treatment. To identify TCR V-J signatures that set the groups apart, the researchers used a discovery cohort of approximately 98 patients, made up of around 40 with Graves' ophthalmopathy and 57 with stable Graves' hyperthyroidism. The paper reports TCR Vbeta CDR3 sequencing of roughly 140 peripheral blood samples: 40 or so ophthalmopathy, fewer than 85 hyperthyroidism and around 17 progressor patients. The 75 to 100 discovery patients were divided at random into training and test sets in a 7:3 ratio. In six Graves' hyperthyroidism patients, the study also compared T-cell repertoires from thyroid tissue with T-cell repertoires from blood. An independent validation cohort of some 18 hyperthyroidism patients and approximately 15 patients who later progressed to ophthalmopathy tested prospective prediction of ophthalmopathy. After blood sampling, hyperthyroidism patients were treated with methimazole at a starting dose of 30 mg daily, and ophthalmopathy patients were treated with high-dose intravenous methylprednisolone. What the study reported, not specific to this receptor: Blood samples also contained most of the expanded thyroid clonotypes (frequency above 0.001), which suggests that blood repertoires may reflect thyroid immune responses. A model built on a 13 V-J signature distinguished ophthalmopathy from stable hyperthyroidism, reaching roughly 88% sensitivity and approximately 81% specificity in cross-validation and 80%/75% in testing. During validation, the model predicted progression to ophthalmopathy a median of approximately 6 months ahead of onset, with 70.59% sensitivity and 72.22% specificity. Sample size was not statistically predetermined, and investigators were not blinded to group allocation.

The CDR3 measures 15 amino acids from cysteine to phenylalanine. Just CDR3 DNA is preserved here, 45 bases in frame from base 1. V was cut back by 3 bases and J by 0 bases, leaving a gap of 9 bases between them. TCR beta CDR3 regions were amplified from RNA transcripts. A first-round RT-PCR of the TCR CDR3 used the HTBI primer set with the Qiagen OneStep RT-PCR kit. Libraries were constructed in a second round of multiplex PCR, after which size selection and purification were carried out. The libraries were sequenced on an Illumina HiSeq2000 using paired-end 100 bp reads. On the study's bioinformatics: Raw data were processed with SOAPnuke, discarding reads with adapters, uncalled bases, mean Phred below 15, or no exact constant-primer or identifier match. COPE v1.2.5 was used to merge high-quality paired reads, and clonotypes were defined as unique nucleotide sequences. Clonotypes were aligned to IMGT TRBV, TRBD and TRBJ reference segments using MiTCR v1.1. Analysis was restricted to V-J combinations with a frequency above 0.0001, which covered just over 98% of repertoires. The TCS score was defined as the ratio of F50 (clonal expansion) to E x V (chaos), calculated using BLOSUM62-based TCRdist between CDR3 peptides within each V-J. Welch's t-statistics and random forest reduced 500 to 550 V-J features to roughly 13, which were used in a naive Bayes classifier (R e1071). Using fastp trimming at Q25 and MiXCR clonotype assembly, TCRdb reanalyzed the public sequencing data and kept in-frame beta chains. Entries that share a CDR3 protein sequence are merged under the most common genes and DNA. The V and J calls, along with clone size, are taken from TCRdb and not from the paper's own processing. Across this sample there are under 450,000 distinct CDR3 sequences, with 17% seen only once. The top ten clonotypes cover 30% to 40% of the sample.

Hyperthyroidism patients were aged 18 to 65 years and newly diagnosed, with disease duration of less than 2 months. The study excluded patients with uncontrolled infections, other autoimmune diseases, pregnancy or lactation. Clinical symptoms, serum thyroxine and TRAb, thyroid ultrasound, and orbital computed tomography formed the basis for the diagnoses. Blood from progressor patients was collected at the time of first diagnosis with hyperthyroidism, before any ophthalmopathy symptoms had appeared. PBMCs were isolated from about 9.1 ml of fresh peripheral blood by Ficoll-Paque density gradient centrifugation. Progressor patients were defined as those initially diagnosed with Graves' hyperthyroidism in whom ophthalmopathy developed during follow-up. Total RNA was extracted using Trizol reagent, and RNA quality was assessed on an Agilent 2100 Bioanalyzer. This clonotype was counted at least ten times. Its binding antigen is unknown. No quality values exist for individual bases; no much larger clone is one base distant.

The chain employs TRBV12-3 or TRBV12-4 and TRBJ2-1, with no reliable assignment of the D segment. This receptor was taken from a woman aged 25 to 45 with Graves' hyperthyroidism that later progressed to Graves' ophthalmopathy. The source material was blood. The CDR3 corresponds to CASSFSQSSYNEQFF. The DNA is TGTGCCAGCAGTTTTTCCCAGAGCTCCTACAATGAGCAGTTCTTC.